These 10 T cell receptor beta chains were sequenced from one sample in a study of cytomegalovirus exposure and HLA in healthy donors. PCR amplification relied on 60 Vbeta primers (plus 13 Jbeta primers). TCRdb's table, derived via immunoSEQ multiplex PCR, lists solely in-frame clones and lacks some. Altogether about 130,000 clones are present, approximately 69% being singletons, with the ten largest covering 6% to 8.5%. Sequencing used PBMCs. Source of these receptors: a man between 40 and 49 years old in good health and CMV-seropositive.

The V and J genes are TRBV13 and TRBJ1-2, with 11 bases that match TRBD1. V shed 5 bases and J 0 bases; nucleotides not matched to a gene: 5. The germline gives CDR1 PRHDT, CDR2 FYEKMQ (reference sequence). The CDR3 length is 16 residues. CDR3 sequence: CASSRTGGRANYGYTF. CDR3 sequence (DNA): TGTGCCAGCAGCCGGACAGGGGGCCGAGCTAACTATGGCTACACCTTC.

The genes are TRBV6-5 and TRBJ2-7; 9 nucleotides match TRBD1. This CDR3 is built from 15 residues. Per germline, CDR1 MNHEY and CDR2 SVGAGI. The V and J ends lost 4 bases and 6 bases, in that order; junction bases with no gene match: 10. The CDR3 DNA sequence: TGTGCCAGCAGTTGGGGGGACACGACAGGGGGCGAGCAGTACTTC. This gives the protein CASSWGDTTGGEQYF.

The table lists this clone with a few counts. The V gene is TRBV6-6, the J gene TRBJ1-4; 9 nucleotides line up with TRBD1. Per germline, CDR1 MNHNY and CDR2 SVGAGI (reference sequence). J was trimmed by 7 bases and V by 1 base; bases with no gene match: 4. This CDR3 comprises 15 residues. Here the CDR3 DNA reads TGTGCCAGCAGTTACTTGGACAGGGGAGGTGAAAAACTGTTTTTT. The encoded protein is CASSYLDRGGEKLFF.

The chain joins TRBV5-4 to TRBJ2-7, with a possible D match to TRBD1 (6 bases). V was clipped by 0 bases and J by 4 bases, with 11 bases between them. This CDR3 has 14 amino acids. Per the germline V gene, CDR1 is SGHNT and CDR2 is YYREEE (reference sequence). The CDR3 protein is CASSLGQGRYEQYF. CDR3 coding DNA: TGTGCCAGCAGCTTGGGTCAGGGGAGATACGAGCAGTACTTC.

This clone was detected only a few times. The V call is TRBV7-2, the J call TRBJ1-1; weak D call: TRBD1 (6 bases). The CDR3 is 16 residues long. Trimming removed 5 bases from V and 7 bases from J, with 23 bases in between. CDR1 and CDR2 (germline): SGHTA, FQGNSA. CDR3 protein: CASSTTQRYQGNEAFF. As DNA, the CDR3 is TGTGCCAGCAGCACAACCCAACGCTACCAGGGGAATGAAGCTTTCTTT.

The rearrangement links TRBV5-1 to TRBJ2-5; D might be TRBD2 (6 bases). Germline-derived CDR1 and CDR2 are SGHRS and YFSETQ. V lost 4 bases to trimming and J lost 2 bases, with 9 bases between them. This CDR3 contains 13 residues. The CDR3 spells CASSGGTQETQYF. CDR3 nucleotides: TGCGCCAGCAGCGGAGGGACTCAAGAGACCCAGTACTTC.

The V gene is TRBV5-4, the J gene TRBJ2-2, with a possible D match to TRBD1 (5 bases). The length of the CDR3 is 16 residues. Between the trimmed V and J ends, which lost 6 bases and 1 base, there was a span of 16 bases. Looked up from germline, CDR1 is SGHNT and CDR2 is YYREEE (reference sequence). CDR3 sequence: CASTDVRGQNTGELFF. DNA of the CDR3: TGTGCCAGCACCGACGTCCGAGGACAGAACACCGGGGAGCTGTTTTTT.

This sequence joins TRBV2 and TRBJ1-3; TRBD1 matches at 8 bases. J gave up 2 bases and V 1 base, and 1 base lay outside the gene matches. Germline V gene data show CDR1 as SNHLY and CDR2 as FYNNEI. The CDR3 spans 15 residues. CDR3: CASSEEQGAGNTIYF. The DNA for the CDR3 is TGTGCCAGCAGTGAAGAACAGGGGGCTGGAAACACCATATATTTT.

The chain carries TRBV7-6 and TRBJ2-5; TRBD1 is a possible D gene (5 bases). The better agreement between TRBJ2-7 and the DNA end casts doubt on the J call. The CDR3 spans 14 residues. CDR1 is SGHVS, CDR2 FNYEAQ, per germline. The DNA of the CDR3 is TGTGCCAGCAGCTTTGACAGATTGGGCTACGAGCAGTACTTC. Translating it yields CASSFDRLGYEQYF.

This clone has more than one count but fewer than ten. V usage is TRBV18 and J usage is TRBJ2-1; 11 bases align to TRBD1. This CDR3 is 17 amino acids long. The germline V gene encodes CDR1 KGHSH and CDR2 LQKENI. The J segment lost 7 bases and the V segment lost 3 bases, leaving 11 bases of the junction unmatched. CDR3 in amino acids: CASSPRIGQGANNEQFF. DNA for the CDR3: TGTGCCAGCTCACCGAGAATTGGACAGGGGGCAAATAATGAGCAGTTCTTC.